This T cell receptor beta chain was profiled in a study of beta chain features in type 1 diabetes. Study-level results: Individuals with type 1 diabetes displayed fewer insertions and more deletions at VDJ junctions. TCRB CDR3 length was moderately but significantly reduced in all four CD4+ subsets of Type 1 diabetes patients.

This clone was detected only a few times. Its antigen is unknown. The authors took one heparinised blood draw, averaging approximately 0.12 L, from each donor. The V gene end was trimmed by 5 bases and the J gene end by 8 bases; junction bases not matched to a gene: 1. Germline V lookup: CDR1 SGHAT, CDR2 FQNNGV. This CDR3 spans 13 amino acids. All of the isolated RNA was reverse transcribed, so expressed TCRB transcripts were sequenced. Naive, central memory and regulatory T cell samples yielded some 3.9 million reads on average. Assay used: immunoSEQ multiplex PCR; TCRdb lists only in-frame clones, some missing. Found here are over 300,000 clones, 9.3% of them singletons; the top ten hold about 1%.

The sequencing sample was made of central memory CD4+ T cells from blood. The V and J genes are TRBV11-2 and TRBJ1-6; 9 nucleotides match TRBD1. The receptor was derived from a man under 40 with type 1 diabetes. CDR3 nucleotides: TGTGCCAGCAGCCGGGACAGGGATTCACCCCTCCACTTT. Protein: CASSRDRDSPLHF.